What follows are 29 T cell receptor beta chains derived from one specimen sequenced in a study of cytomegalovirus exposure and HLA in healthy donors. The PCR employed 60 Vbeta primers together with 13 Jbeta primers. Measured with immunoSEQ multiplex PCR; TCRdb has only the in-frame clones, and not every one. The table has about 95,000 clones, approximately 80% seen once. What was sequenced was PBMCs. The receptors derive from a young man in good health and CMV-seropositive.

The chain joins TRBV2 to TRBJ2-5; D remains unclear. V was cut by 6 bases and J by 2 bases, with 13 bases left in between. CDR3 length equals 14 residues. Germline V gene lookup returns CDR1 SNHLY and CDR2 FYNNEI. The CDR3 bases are TGTGCCAGCAGAGAAAGCCTGCCTCAAGAGACCCAGTACTTC. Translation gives CASRESLPQETQYF.

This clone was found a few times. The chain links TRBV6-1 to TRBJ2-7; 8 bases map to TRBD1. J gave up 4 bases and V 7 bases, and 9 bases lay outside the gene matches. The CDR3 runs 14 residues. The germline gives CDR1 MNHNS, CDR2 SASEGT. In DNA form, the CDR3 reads TGTGCCAGCAATTCGAGGACAGGGCCTTACGAGCAGTACGTC. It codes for CASNSRTGPYEQYV.

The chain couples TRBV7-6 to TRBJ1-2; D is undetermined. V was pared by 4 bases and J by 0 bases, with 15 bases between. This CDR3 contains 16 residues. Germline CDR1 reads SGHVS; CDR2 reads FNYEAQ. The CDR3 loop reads CASSWVGGHTNYGYTF. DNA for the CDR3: TGTGCCAGCAGCTGGGTGGGAGGCCACACTAACTATGGCTACACCTTC.

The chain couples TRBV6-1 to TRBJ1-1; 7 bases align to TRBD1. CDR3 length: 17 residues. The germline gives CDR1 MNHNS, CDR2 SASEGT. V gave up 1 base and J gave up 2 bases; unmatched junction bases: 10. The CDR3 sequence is CASSEVPPGQRNTEAFF. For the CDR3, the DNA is TGTGCCAGCAGTGAAGTACCGCCGGGACAGAGAAACACTGAAGCTTTCTTT.

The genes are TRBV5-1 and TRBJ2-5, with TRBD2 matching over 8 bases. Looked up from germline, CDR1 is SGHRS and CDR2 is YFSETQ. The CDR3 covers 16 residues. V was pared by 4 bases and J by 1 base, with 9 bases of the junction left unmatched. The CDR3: CASSPTGGNGQETQYF. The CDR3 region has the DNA TGCGCCAGCAGCCCGACGGGGGGGAACGGCCAAGAGACCCAGTACTTC.

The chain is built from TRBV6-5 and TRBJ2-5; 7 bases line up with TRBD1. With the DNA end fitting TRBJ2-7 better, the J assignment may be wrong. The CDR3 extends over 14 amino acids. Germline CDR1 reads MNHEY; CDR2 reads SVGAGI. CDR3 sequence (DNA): TGTGCCAGCAGTCTCTTCAGACAGGGCGGCGAGCAGTACTTC. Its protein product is CASSLFRQGGEQYF.

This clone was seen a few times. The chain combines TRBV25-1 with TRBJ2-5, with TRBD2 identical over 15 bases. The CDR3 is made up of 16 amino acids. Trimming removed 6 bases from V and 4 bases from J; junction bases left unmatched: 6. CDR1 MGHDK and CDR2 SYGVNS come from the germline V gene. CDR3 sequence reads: CASRGTSGRRLETQYF. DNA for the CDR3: TGTGCCAGCAGGGGGACTAGCGGGAGGAGGTTAGAGACCCAGTACTTC.

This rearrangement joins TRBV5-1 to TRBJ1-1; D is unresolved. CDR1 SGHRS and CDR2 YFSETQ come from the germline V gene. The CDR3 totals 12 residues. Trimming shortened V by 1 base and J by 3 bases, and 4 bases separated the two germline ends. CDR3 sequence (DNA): TGCGCCAGCAGCTTGCCAGACACTGAAGCTTTCTTT. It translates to CASSLPDTEAFF.

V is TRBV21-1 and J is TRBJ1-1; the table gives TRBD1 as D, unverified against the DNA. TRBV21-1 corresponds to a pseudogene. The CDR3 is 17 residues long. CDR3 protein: CASSVSRTGSLDTEAFF. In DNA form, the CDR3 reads TGTGCCAGCAGCGTTTCTAGGACAGGGAGTTTAGACACTGAAGCTTTCTTT.

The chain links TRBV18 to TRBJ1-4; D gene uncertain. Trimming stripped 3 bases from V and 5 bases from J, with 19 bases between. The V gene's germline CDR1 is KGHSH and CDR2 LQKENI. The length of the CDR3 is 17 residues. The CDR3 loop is CASSPPWIGMGNEKLFF. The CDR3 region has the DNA TGTGCCAGCTCACCGCCATGGATCGGGATGGGGAATGAAAAACTGTTTTTT.

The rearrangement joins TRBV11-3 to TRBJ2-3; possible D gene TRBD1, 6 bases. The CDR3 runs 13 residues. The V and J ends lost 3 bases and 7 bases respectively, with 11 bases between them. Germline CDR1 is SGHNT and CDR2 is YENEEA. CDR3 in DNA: TGTGCCAGCAGCTTTGGCAGGGGACATACGCAGTATTTT. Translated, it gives CASSFGRGHTQYF.

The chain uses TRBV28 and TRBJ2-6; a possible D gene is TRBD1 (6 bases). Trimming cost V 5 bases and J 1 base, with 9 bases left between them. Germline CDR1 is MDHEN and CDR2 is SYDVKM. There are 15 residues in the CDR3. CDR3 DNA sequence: TGTGCCAGCAGTGCTACAGGGTCTGGGGCCAACGTCCTGACTTTC. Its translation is CASSATGSGANVLTF.

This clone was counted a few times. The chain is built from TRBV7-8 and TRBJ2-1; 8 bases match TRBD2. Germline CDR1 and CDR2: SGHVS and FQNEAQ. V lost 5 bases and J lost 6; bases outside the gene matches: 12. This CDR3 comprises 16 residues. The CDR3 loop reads CASSRIMGLVGNEQFF. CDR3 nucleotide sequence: TGTGCCAGCAGCAGAATTATGGGACTAGTTGGCAATGAGCAGTTCTTC.

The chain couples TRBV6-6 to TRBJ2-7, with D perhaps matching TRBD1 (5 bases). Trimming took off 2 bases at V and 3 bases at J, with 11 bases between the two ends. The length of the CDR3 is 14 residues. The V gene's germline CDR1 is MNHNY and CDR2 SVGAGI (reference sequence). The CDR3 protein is CASSYGHSHYEQYF. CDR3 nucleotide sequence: TGTGCCAGCAGTTACGGACATTCTCACTACGAGCAGTACTTC.

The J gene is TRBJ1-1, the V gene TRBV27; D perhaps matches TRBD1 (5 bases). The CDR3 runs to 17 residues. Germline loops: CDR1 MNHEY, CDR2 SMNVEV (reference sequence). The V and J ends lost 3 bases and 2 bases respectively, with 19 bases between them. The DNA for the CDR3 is TGTGCCAGCAGTTTCATAACGACAGCCCGAGTAAACACTGAAGCTTTCTTT. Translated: CASSFITTARVNTEAFF.

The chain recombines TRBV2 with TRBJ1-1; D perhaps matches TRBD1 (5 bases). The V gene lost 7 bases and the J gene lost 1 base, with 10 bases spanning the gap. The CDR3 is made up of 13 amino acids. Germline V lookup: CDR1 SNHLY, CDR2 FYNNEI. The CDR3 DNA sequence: TGTGCCAGCAAATTAACAGGGAACACTGAAGCTTTCTTT. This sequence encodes CASKLTGNTEAFF.

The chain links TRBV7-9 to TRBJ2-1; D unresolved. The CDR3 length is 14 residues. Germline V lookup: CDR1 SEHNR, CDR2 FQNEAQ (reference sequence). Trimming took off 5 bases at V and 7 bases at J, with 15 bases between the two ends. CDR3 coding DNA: TGTGCCAGCAGCGGCGACTGGCTCGGGAATGAGCAGTTCTTC. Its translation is CASSGDWLGNEQFF.

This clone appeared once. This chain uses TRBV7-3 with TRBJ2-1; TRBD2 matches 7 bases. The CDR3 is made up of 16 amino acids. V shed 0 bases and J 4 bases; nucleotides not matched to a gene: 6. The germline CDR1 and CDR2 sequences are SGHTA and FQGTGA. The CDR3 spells CASSLTLAGEYNEQFF. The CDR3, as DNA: TGTGCCAGCAGCTTAACACTCGCGGGGGAATACAATGAGCAGTTCTTC.

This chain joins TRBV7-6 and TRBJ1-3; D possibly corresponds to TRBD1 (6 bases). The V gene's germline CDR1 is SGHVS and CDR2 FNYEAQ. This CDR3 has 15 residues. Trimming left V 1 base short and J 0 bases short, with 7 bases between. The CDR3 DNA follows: TGTGCCAGCAGCTTAGGGACAGCCTCTGGAAACACCATATATTTT. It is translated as CASSLGTASGNTIYF.

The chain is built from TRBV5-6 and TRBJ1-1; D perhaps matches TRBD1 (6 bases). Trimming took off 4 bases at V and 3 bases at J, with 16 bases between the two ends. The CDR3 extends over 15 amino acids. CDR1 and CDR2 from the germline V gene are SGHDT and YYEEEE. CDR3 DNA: TGTGCCAGCAGCCCTAACGGGGGGGCGGACACTGAAGCTTTCTTT. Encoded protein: CASSPNGGADTEAFF.

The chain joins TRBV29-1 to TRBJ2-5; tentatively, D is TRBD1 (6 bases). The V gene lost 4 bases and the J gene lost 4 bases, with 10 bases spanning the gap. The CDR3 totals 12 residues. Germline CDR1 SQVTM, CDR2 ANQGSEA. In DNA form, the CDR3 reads TGCAGCGTTGTGGGACACCCAGAGACCCAGTACTTC. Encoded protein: CSVVGHPETQYF.

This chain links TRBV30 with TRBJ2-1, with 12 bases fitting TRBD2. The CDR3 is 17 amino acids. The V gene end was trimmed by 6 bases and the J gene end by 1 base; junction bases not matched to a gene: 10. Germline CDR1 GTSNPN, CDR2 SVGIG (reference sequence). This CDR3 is CACATGLAGLSYNEQFF. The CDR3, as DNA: TGTGCCTGCGCAACAGGACTAGCGGGACTTTCCTACAATGAGCAGTTCTTC.

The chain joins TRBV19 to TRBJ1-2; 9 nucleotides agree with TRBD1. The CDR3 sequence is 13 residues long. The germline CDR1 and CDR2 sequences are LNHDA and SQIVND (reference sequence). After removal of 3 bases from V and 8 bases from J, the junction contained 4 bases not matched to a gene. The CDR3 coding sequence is TGTGCCAGTAGTATGGGACAGGGATACGGCTACACCTTC. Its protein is CASSMGQGYGYTF.

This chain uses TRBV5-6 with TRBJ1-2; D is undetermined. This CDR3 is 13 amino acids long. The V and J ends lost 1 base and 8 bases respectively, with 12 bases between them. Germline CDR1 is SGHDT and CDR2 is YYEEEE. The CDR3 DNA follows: TGTGCCAGCAGCTTGATGAGGGCTCGGGGCTACACCTTC. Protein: CASSLMRARGYTF.

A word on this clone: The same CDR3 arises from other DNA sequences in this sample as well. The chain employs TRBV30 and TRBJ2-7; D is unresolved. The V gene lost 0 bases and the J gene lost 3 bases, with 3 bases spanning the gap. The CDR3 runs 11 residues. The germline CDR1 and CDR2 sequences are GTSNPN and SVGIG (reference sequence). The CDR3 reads CAWSVHYEQYF. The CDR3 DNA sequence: TGTGCCTGGAGTGTACACTACGAGCAGTACTTC.

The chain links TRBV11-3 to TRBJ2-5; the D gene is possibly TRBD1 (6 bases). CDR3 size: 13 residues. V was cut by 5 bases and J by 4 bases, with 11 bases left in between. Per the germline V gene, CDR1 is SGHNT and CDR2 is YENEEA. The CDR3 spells CASSPPGAETQYF. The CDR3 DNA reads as TGTGCCAGCAGCCCCCCAGGGGCAGAGACCCAGTACTTC.

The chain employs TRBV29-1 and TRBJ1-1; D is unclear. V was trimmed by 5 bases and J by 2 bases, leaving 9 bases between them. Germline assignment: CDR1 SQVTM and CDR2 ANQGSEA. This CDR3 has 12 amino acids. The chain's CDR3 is CSVTTRNTEAFF. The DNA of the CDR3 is TGCAGCGTTACTACAAGAAACACTGAAGCTTTCTTT.

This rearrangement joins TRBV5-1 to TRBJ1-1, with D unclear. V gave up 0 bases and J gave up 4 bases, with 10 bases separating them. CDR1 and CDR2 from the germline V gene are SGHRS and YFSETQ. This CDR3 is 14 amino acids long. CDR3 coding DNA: TGCGCCAGCAGCTTGGAGGGAGAGGGCACTGAAGCTTTCTTT. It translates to CASSLEGEGTEAFF.

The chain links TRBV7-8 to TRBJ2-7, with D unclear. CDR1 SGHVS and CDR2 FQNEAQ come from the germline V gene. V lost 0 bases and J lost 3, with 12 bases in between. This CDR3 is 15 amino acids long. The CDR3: CASSLARGWNYEQYF. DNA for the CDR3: TGTGCCAGCAGCTTAGCGCGAGGCTGGAACTACGAGCAGTACTTC.